This TCR beta chain appears in the sequencing data of a study of spatial heterogeneity in lung cancer. Overall study: The authors sequenced available follow-up PBMC samples, taken a median of around 23 months after resection. In the raw reads, each unique TCR and UMI combination was present more than ten times on average.

Ten or more counts support this clonotype. The time point denotes: blood at routine non-recurrence follow-up after resection. Whole RNA, isolated from tumor, nontumor lung or frozen PBMC, was sequenced without prior sorting. V lost 1 base and J 4 bases, leaving 11 bases between the germline ends. The CDR3 has 15 residues. Per the germline V gene, CDR1 is SGHNT and CDR2 is YYREEE (reference sequence). All TCR cDNA molecules were individually tagged with a unique molecular identifier. TCRdb processed the 5' RACE reads anew with MiXCR; each CDR3 protein has one entry. The data show around 20,000 distinct CDR3 sequences, roughly a tenth seen once.

V is TRBV5-4 and J is TRBJ2-2; no definite D call. This specimen was PBMCs, taken at follow-up. This TCR came from a male donor with early-stage non-small cell lung cancer. This chain's CDR3 is CASSLTWEGTGELFF. The CDR3 region has the DNA TGTGCCAGCAGCTTGACATGGGAAGGCACCGGGGAGCTGTTTTTT.